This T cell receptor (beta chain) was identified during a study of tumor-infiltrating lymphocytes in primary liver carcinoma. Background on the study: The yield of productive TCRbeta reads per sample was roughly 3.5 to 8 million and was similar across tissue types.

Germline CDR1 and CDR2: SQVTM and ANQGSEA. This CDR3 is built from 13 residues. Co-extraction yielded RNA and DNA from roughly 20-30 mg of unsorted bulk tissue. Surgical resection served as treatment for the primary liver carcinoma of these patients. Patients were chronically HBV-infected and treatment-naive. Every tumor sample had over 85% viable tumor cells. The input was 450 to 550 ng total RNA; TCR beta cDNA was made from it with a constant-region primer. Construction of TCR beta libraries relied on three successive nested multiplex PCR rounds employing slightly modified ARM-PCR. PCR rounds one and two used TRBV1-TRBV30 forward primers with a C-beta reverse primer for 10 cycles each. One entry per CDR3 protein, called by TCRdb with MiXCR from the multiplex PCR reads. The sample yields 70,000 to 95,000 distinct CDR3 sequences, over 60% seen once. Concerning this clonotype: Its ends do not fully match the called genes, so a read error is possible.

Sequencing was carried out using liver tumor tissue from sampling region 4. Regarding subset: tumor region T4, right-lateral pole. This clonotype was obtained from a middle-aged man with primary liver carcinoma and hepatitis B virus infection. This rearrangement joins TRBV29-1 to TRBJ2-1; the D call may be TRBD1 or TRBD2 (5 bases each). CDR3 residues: CGVEGTVGNEQFF. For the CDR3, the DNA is TGCGGCGTTGAAGGGACGGTGGGAAATGAGCAGTTCTTC.